This is a list of T cell receptor beta chains from one sample in a study of CD8 T cells in ankylosing spondylitis. TCRdb passed the 5' RACE reads through MiXCR, listing each CDR3 protein once. Of some 350,000 distinct CDR3 sequences in the sample, roughly 14% were seen once. The sample was blood, either unsorted or a sorted T cell fraction (not recorded which). These receptors all come from a male donor with ankylosing spondylitis or in good health (not recorded which). Each CDR3 is given with its conserved first and last residue. Fields, in order: D gene, J gene, V gene, clone size, CDR3 DNA, CDR3 protein. D genes are given only for firm matches. Expanded clones are given a class, and other clones once, few, many or no size at all.

d_gene: -; j_gene: TRBJ1-5; v_gene: TRBV12-3/TRBV12-4; abundance: many; CDR3nt: TGTGCCAGCAGTTTAGCCGGAGGACAGCCCATTCAGCCCCAGCATTTT; CDR3aa: CASSLAGGQPIQPQHF
d_gene: TRBD2; j_gene: TRBJ2-1; v_gene: TRBV3-1; abundance: few; CDR3nt: TGTGCCAGCAGCCCCGGGACTAGCGATCGGCATGAGCAGTTCTTC; CDR3aa: CASSPGTSDRHEQFF
d_gene: -; j_gene: TRBJ2-7; v_gene: TRBV5-1; abundance: few; CDR3nt: TGCGCCAGCAGCTTGGCGGCAGGGGAGCTCTACGAGCAGTACTTC; CDR3aa: CASSLAAGELYEQYF
d_gene: -; j_gene: TRBJ2-7; v_gene: TRBV29-1; abundance: -; CDR3nt: TGCAGCGTTGCCGACGAGCAGTACTTC; CDR3aa: CSVADEQYF
d_gene: -; j_gene: TRBJ1-6; v_gene: TRBV12-3/TRBV12-4; abundance: few; CDR3nt: TGTGCCAGCCGGGGTTATAATTCACCCCTCCACTTT; CDR3aa: CASRGYNSPLHF
d_gene: -; j_gene: TRBJ1-2; v_gene: TRBV5-1; abundance: -; CDR3nt: TGCGCCAGCAGCTTGGGGACCCCGGAGGGCTATGGCTACACCTTC; CDR3aa: CASSLGTPEGYGYTF
d_gene: -; j_gene: TRBJ2-1; v_gene: TRBV15; abundance: -; CDR3nt: TGTGCCACCAGCTCAGTCCTGGGCCCCTACAATGAGCAGTTCTTC; CDR3aa: CATSSVLGPYNEQFF
d_gene: -; j_gene: TRBJ2-7; v_gene: TRBV12-3/TRBV12-4; abundance: few; CDR3nt: TGTGCCAGCAGGCTGGACAGCCTCTACGAGCAGTACTTC; CDR3aa: CASRLDSLYEQYF
d_gene: -; j_gene: TRBJ1-1; v_gene: TRBV20-1; abundance: few; CDR3nt: TGCAGTGCTTCTGACAGCGGGAACACTGAAGCTTTCTTT; CDR3aa: CSASDSGNTEAFF
d_gene: -; j_gene: TRBJ1-6; v_gene: TRBV12-3/TRBV12-4; abundance: -; CDR3nt: TGTGCCAGCAGTTTGGGTCCCGTGTCCCTCCACTTT; CDR3aa: CASSLGPVSLHF
d_gene: TRBD1; j_gene: TRBJ1-5; v_gene: TRBV29-1; abundance: few; CDR3nt: TGCAGCGTAGCCACAGGGGTGAGCAATCAGCCCCAGCATTTT; CDR3aa: CSVATGVSNQPQHF
d_gene: -; j_gene: TRBJ2-1; v_gene: TRBV6-1; abundance: few; CDR3nt: TGTGCCAGCAGGCAGACCGGGACCCCGAGGAATGAGCAGTTCTTC; CDR3aa: CASRQTGTPRNEQFF
d_gene: TRBD2; j_gene: TRBJ2-3; v_gene: TRBV20-1; abundance: -; CDR3nt: TGCAGTGCCCTCCCCTTTTATAGCGGGGGTTCCACAGATACGCAGTATTTT; CDR3aa: CSALPFYSGGSTDTQYF
d_gene: TRBD2; j_gene: TRBJ2-7; v_gene: TRBV5-1; abundance: -; CDR3nt: TGCGCCAGCAGCTTGGTAGTTCGGGGGGGCCTCGACGAGCAGTACTTC; CDR3aa: CASSLVVRGGLDEQYF
d_gene: -; j_gene: TRBJ2-3; v_gene: TRBV7-9; abundance: -; CDR3nt: TGTGCCAGCATCAGAGGGGGCACAGATACGCAGTATTTT; CDR3aa: CASIRGGTDTQYF
d_gene: -; j_gene: TRBJ2-7; v_gene: TRBV6-1; abundance: -; CDR3nt: TGTGCCAGCAGTCGGACGGGAGATCCCTACGAGCAGTACTTC; CDR3aa: CASSRTGDPYEQYF
d_gene: -; j_gene: TRBJ2-4; v_gene: TRBV10-2; abundance: many; CDR3nt: TGCGCCAGCAGAGAAGTGGGGTCCGCCAAAAACATTCAGTACTTC; CDR3aa: CASREVGSAKNIQYF
d_gene: -; j_gene: TRBJ2-7; v_gene: TRBV2; abundance: -; CDR3nt: TGTGCCAGCAGCGACAGGACGAACTACGAGCAGTACTTC; CDR3aa: CASSDRTNYEQYF
d_gene: -; j_gene: TRBJ1-4; v_gene: TRBV10-3; abundance: -; CDR3nt: TGTGCCATCAGTATGACAGGCGGTGAAAAACTGTTTTTT; CDR3aa: CAISMTGGEKLFF
d_gene: -; j_gene: TRBJ1-6; v_gene: TRBV5-1; abundance: few; CDR3nt: TGCGCCAGCAGCTTGGATGGCTCGGGGACTTCACCCCTCCACTTT; CDR3aa: CASSLDGSGTSPLHF
d_gene: -; j_gene: TRBJ1-5; v_gene: TRBV5-5; abundance: many; CDR3nt: TGTGCCAGCAGCTTGGGTCTTCCAGGCTATAGCAATCAGCCCCAGCATTTT; CDR3aa: CASSLGLPGYSNQPQHF
d_gene: TRBD1; j_gene: TRBJ1-4; v_gene: TRBV20-1; abundance: few; CDR3nt: TGCAGTGCTAGCAACAGGGGGTCTGAAAAACTGTTTTTT; CDR3aa: CSASNRGSEKLFF
d_gene: TRBD1; j_gene: TRBJ1-1; v_gene: TRBV4-1; abundance: few; CDR3nt: TGCGCCAGCAGCCAAAGGGGGCGGGAGGACACTGAAGCTTTCTTT; CDR3aa: CASSQRGREDTEAFF
d_gene: -; j_gene: TRBJ1-1; v_gene: TRBV5-1; abundance: many; CDR3nt: TGCGCCAGCAGCGCGGACAAATATGAAGCTTTCTTT; CDR3aa: CASSADKYEAFF
d_gene: TRBD1; j_gene: TRBJ1-2; v_gene: TRBV12-3/TRBV12-4; abundance: -; CDR3nt: TGTGCCAGCAGTTTAAGAGTTGACAGGGGGAACTATGGCTACACCTTC; CDR3aa: CASSLRVDRGNYGYTF
d_gene: TRBD1; j_gene: TRBJ2-7; v_gene: TRBV4-1; abundance: -; CDR3nt: TGCGCCAGCAGCCAAGACCAGGACAGGGGTTACGAGCAGTACTTC; CDR3aa: CASSQDQDRGYEQYF
d_gene: -; j_gene: TRBJ1-4; v_gene: TRBV4-1; abundance: many; CDR3nt: TGCGCCAGCAGCCAAGAGGGGGGGTTGGGGCTAGTTGAAAAACTGTTTTTT; CDR3aa: CASSQEGGLGLVEKLFF
d_gene: TRBD2; j_gene: TRBJ2-1; v_gene: TRBV6-5; abundance: -; CDR3nt: TGTGCCAGCAGTTCGATTAGGACTAGCGGGTTCAATGAGCAGTTCTTC; CDR3aa: CASSSIRTSGFNEQFF
d_gene: -; j_gene: TRBJ2-7; v_gene: TRBV25-1; abundance: -; CDR3nt: TGTGCCAGCAGTGAGCCCGGGATCGCCTACGAGCAGTACTTC; CDR3aa: CASSEPGIAYEQYF
d_gene: -; j_gene: TRBJ2-7; v_gene: TRBV5-1; abundance: many; CDR3nt: TGTGCCAGCAGCTTAGGGACTGACTCCTACGAGCAGTACTTC; CDR3aa: CASSLGTDSYEQYF
d_gene: TRBD2; j_gene: TRBJ2-1; v_gene: TRBV7-2; abundance: -; CDR3nt: TGTGCCAGCAGCATATTAGTGAGGACTAGTGCGTACAATGAGCAGTTCTTC; CDR3aa: CASSILVRTSAYNEQFF
d_gene: -; j_gene: TRBJ2-1; v_gene: TRBV9; abundance: few; CDR3nt: TGTGCCAGCAGCGTAGGACCGGAAGTCAATGAGCAGTTCTTC; CDR3aa: CASSVGPEVNEQFF
d_gene: TRBD2; j_gene: TRBJ2-3; v_gene: TRBV5-1; abundance: many; CDR3nt: TGCGCCAGCAGCGCCGGGACTAGCGCATCTAGCACAGATACGCAGTATTTT; CDR3aa: CASSAGTSASSTDTQYF
d_gene: TRBD1; j_gene: TRBJ1-1; v_gene: TRBV29-1; abundance: -; CDR3nt: TGCAGCGTTCCCCGACAGGGTTGGAACACTGAAGCTTTCTTT; CDR3aa: CSVPRQGWNTEAFF
d_gene: -; j_gene: TRBJ1-1; v_gene: TRBV2; abundance: -; CDR3nt: TGTGCCAGCAGTTCCTACGGAGGGAACACTGAAGCTTTCTTT; CDR3aa: CASSSYGGNTEAFF
d_gene: -; j_gene: TRBJ1-2; v_gene: TRBV4-1; abundance: few; CDR3nt: TGCGCCAGCAGCGTAGCCGGGGGAGCAGGTGGCTATGGCTACACCTTC; CDR3aa: CASSVAGGAGGYGYTF
d_gene: -; j_gene: TRBJ2-2; v_gene: TRBV6-1; abundance: many; CDR3nt: TGTGCCAGCAGTGGGACAACTAACACCGGGGAGCTGTTTTTT; CDR3aa: CASSGTTNTGELFF
d_gene: TRBD1; j_gene: TRBJ2-4; v_gene: TRBV5-1; abundance: few; CDR3nt: TGCGCCAGCAGCTTGGTGCCAGGGGGAGAGAACATTCAGTACTTC; CDR3aa: CASSLVPGGENIQYF
d_gene: TRBD2; j_gene: TRBJ2-5; v_gene: TRBV4-1; abundance: few; CDR3nt: TGCGCCAGCAGCCGGGGACTAGCGGGGGTCCAAGAGACCCAGTACTTC; CDR3aa: CASSRGLAGVQETQYF
d_gene: -; j_gene: TRBJ2-1; v_gene: TRBV7-8; abundance: few; CDR3nt: TGTGCCAGCAGCTCCCCTTCCCTCTCCTACAATGAGCAGTTCTTC; CDR3aa: CASSSPSLSYNEQFF
d_gene: -; j_gene: TRBJ2-5; v_gene: TRBV6-5; abundance: -; CDR3nt: TGTGCCAGCAGTTACAGGAGGGACTACAATTACAGGGGAGAGACCCAGTACTTC; CDR3aa: CASSYRRDYNYRGETQYF
d_gene: -; j_gene: TRBJ2-7; v_gene: TRBV5-4; abundance: -; CDR3nt: TGTGCCAGCAGCCAACGGATGGGGGAGTACGAGCAGTACTTC; CDR3aa: CASSQRMGEYEQYF
d_gene: TRBD2; j_gene: TRBJ2-7; v_gene: TRBV7-9; abundance: -; CDR3nt: TGTGCCAGCAGCGCCAGCGGGAGCGGCGAGCAGTACTTC; CDR3aa: CASSASGSGEQYF
d_gene: TRBD2; j_gene: TRBJ2-5; v_gene: TRBV10-2; abundance: -; CDR3nt: TGCGCCGCGGGGGGAGGAGGAGCGGGTGGAGAGACCCAGTACTTC; CDR3aa: CAAGGGGAGGETQYF
d_gene: -; j_gene: TRBJ2-1; v_gene: TRBV20-1; abundance: few; CDR3nt: TGCAGTGCTAGAGTAGGGCAAAACAATGAGCAGTTCTTC; CDR3aa: CSARVGQNNEQFF
d_gene: -; j_gene: TRBJ2-1; v_gene: TRBV7-8; abundance: few; CDR3nt: TGTGCCAGCAGCTTAGATACGGGGTGGAACAATGAGCAGTTCTTC; CDR3aa: CASSLDTGWNNEQFF
d_gene: -; j_gene: TRBJ2-7; v_gene: TRBV11-1; abundance: -; CDR3nt: TGTGCCAGCAGCTCCACAGTCTACGAGCAGTACTTC; CDR3aa: CASSSTVYEQYF
d_gene: -; j_gene: TRBJ1-6; v_gene: TRBV5-6; abundance: few; CDR3nt: TGTGCCAGCAGTTTCACAGAGAATTCACCCCTCCACTTT; CDR3aa: CASSFTENSPLHF
d_gene: -; j_gene: TRBJ1-2; v_gene: TRBV3-1; abundance: -; CDR3nt: TGTGCCAGCAGCCAAGATATAGGCAGACGATTTTATGGCTACACCTTC; CDR3aa: CASSQDIGRRFYGYTF
d_gene: -; j_gene: TRBJ2-2; v_gene: TRBV4-1; abundance: few; CDR3nt: TGCGCCAGCAGCCAAACCTCCCTAGCAGGGGCCGGGGAGCTGTTTTTT; CDR3aa: CASSQTSLAGAGELFF
d_gene: -; j_gene: TRBJ2-1; v_gene: TRBV12-3/TRBV12-4; abundance: few; CDR3nt: TGTGCCAGCAGGTTCAGCCCCCAGGATGAGCAGTTCTTC; CDR3aa: CASRFSPQDEQFF